The 10 T cell receptor beta chains below all came from one sample that was sequenced in a study of blood T cell repertoires in COVID-19 (dated by TCRdb to the early 2020s). Libraries were built with the immunoSEQ multiplex PCR assay. Here the immuneACCESS table is served through TCRdb, limited to in-frame sequences with V and J called. Missing clones are a known gap in these copies; in checked studies unresolved V genes cover under half, and the rest lacks a known reason. Recorded for this sample are tens of thousands of clones; about 86% of them occurred a single time. Of the sample, under 8% falls within the top ten clones. The sample was peripheral blood. These receptors all come from a man in his fifties with active COVID-19.

With regard to this clone: A junction boundary mismatches the germline segment, possibly from a read error. This chain links TRBV2 with TRBJ1-1, with a tentative D call TRBD1 (5 bases). Per germline, CDR1 SNHLY and CDR2 FYNNEI. This CDR3 region has 13 residues. For the CDR3, the DNA is TGTGCCAGCAGTGAAGCGCCACGGAGGGACGTAGTCTTT. This sequence encodes CASSEAPRRDVVF.

The chain links TRBV29-1 to TRBJ2-7, with TRBD1 matching over 12 bases. The CDR3 is 15 amino acids. Unmatched junction bases numbered 4, after V lost 0 bases and J lost 4 bases. The V gene's germline CDR1 is SQVTM and CDR2 ANQGSEA. In DNA, the CDR3 is TGCAGCGTTGAAGATCAGGGACAGGGGGCTTACGAGCAGTACTTC. Translating gives CSVEDQGQGAYEQYF.

Here the CDR3 DNA reads TGTGCCAGCAGCCCAACCGGGACTAGCGGGGGGGGGTCCCAGTACTTC. Protein: CASSPTGTSGGGSQYF. This chain uses TRBV7-6 with TRBJ2-5; 16 bases align to TRBD2. The germline gives CDR1 SGHVS, CDR2 FNYEAQ. The CDR3 runs to 16 residues. Unmatched junction bases numbered 9, after V lost 5 bases and J lost 9 bases. The full variable domain, with the rest looked up from reference TRBV7-6 and TRBJ2-5, is GAGVSQSPRYKVTKRGQDVALRCDPISGHVSLYWYRQALGQGPEFLTYFNYEAQQDKSGLPNDRFSAERPEGSISTLTIQRTEQRDSAMYRCASSPTGTSGGGSQYFGPGTRLLVL.

The chain carries TRBV4-2 and TRBJ2-2; 14 bases are shared with TRBD2. Germline V gene data show CDR1 as LGHNA and CDR2 as YNFKEQ. This CDR3 contains 16 residues. V trimming: 1 base; J trimming: 5 bases; junction bases outside the gene matches: 0. CDR3: CASSQGLAGGTGELFF. The CDR3 DNA follows: TGTGCCAGCAGCCAAGGACTAGCGGGGGGGACCGGGGAGCTGTTTTTT.

V is TRBV5-6 and J is TRBJ2-7; D is perhaps TRBD1 (5 bases). This CDR3 spans 14 amino acids. Trimming shortened V by 2 bases and J by 1 base, and 10 bases separated the two germline ends. Germline CDR1 is SGHDT and CDR2 is YYEEEE. The CDR3 DNA reads as TGTGCCAGCAGCTTTGGAGACAGATCCTACGAGCAGTACGTC. Translation gives CASSFGDRSYEQYV.

The chain uses TRBV19 and TRBJ1-1; tentatively, D is TRBD1 (5 bases). Trimming pared 6 bases from V and 7 bases from J, leaving 12 bases between. Per germline, CDR1 LNHDA and CDR2 SQIVND (reference sequence). There are 12 residues in the CDR3. The CDR3 loop is CASRPTVGEAFF. DNA for the CDR3: TGTGCCAGTAGACCGACAGTAGGTGAAGCTTTCTTT.

This clone was detected a few times. The chain combines TRBV6-5 with TRBJ1-2, with 7 bases aligning to TRBD1. With 2 bases clipped from V and 4 bases from J, the junction kept 7 bases outside the gene matches. CDR3 length equals 15 residues. In germline, CDR1 is MNHEY, CDR2 SVGAGI. The CDR3 here is CASSYAQQGPYGYTF. CDR3 DNA: TGTGCCAGCAGTTACGCCCAACAGGGGCCCTATGGCTACACCTTC.

The genes are TRBV19 and TRBJ2-2; a possible D gene is TRBD1 (5 bases). CDR3 size: 14 residues. Trimming left V 3 bases short and J 3 bases short, with 8 bases between. CDR1 and CDR2 (germline): LNHDA, SQIVND (reference sequence). As DNA, the CDR3 is TGTGCCAGTAGTATTGCAGGGCACACCGGGGAGCTGTTTTTT. This codes for CASSIAGHTGELFF. Drawing the rest from reference TRBV19 and TRBJ2-2, the complete variable domain is DGGITQSPKYLFRKEGQNVTLSCEQNLNHDAMYWYRQDPGQGLRLIYYSQIVNDFQKGDIAEGYSVSREKKESFPLTVTSAQKNPTAFYLCASSIAGHTGELFFGEGSRLTVL.

This clone was counted a single time. The J gene is TRBJ1-3, the V gene TRBV9; TRBD1 matches at 7 bases. V lost 0 bases to trimming and J lost 3 bases; unmatched junction nucleotides: 12. Germline V gene data show CDR1 as SGDLS and CDR2 as YYNGEE. The CDR3 is 18 amino acids. In nucleotides, the CDR3 is TGTGCCAGCAGCGTAGGAGCGGACAGGACGGGAAGTGGAAACACCATATATTTT. It yields the protein CASSVGADRTGSGNTIYF.

V gene TRBV18 combines with J gene TRBJ2-7, with 8 bases that match TRBD2. Losses at the gene ends were 2 bases for V and 4 bases for J; bases not matched to a gene: 4. Germline CDR1 reads KGHSH; CDR2 reads LQKENI. This CDR3 comprises 14 residues. The CDR3 region has the DNA TGTGCCAGCTCACCAAGCGGGGGCGCATACGAGCAGTACTTC. Its protein product is CASSPSGGAYEQYF. Full variable domain (rest looked up from reference TRBV18 and TRBJ2-7): NAGVMQNPRHLVRRRGQEARLRCSPMKGHSHVYWYRQLPEEGLKFMVYLQKENIIDESGMPKERFSAEFPKEGPSILRIQQVVRGDSAAYFCASSPSGGAYEQYFGPGTRLTVT.